A selection of T cell receptor beta chains follows, all from one sample in a study of blood T cell repertoires in COVID-19. Here immunoSEQ multiplex PCR was the method, and the copy in TCRdb shows in-frame clones only, minus some. The profile shows around 380,000 clones, approximately 80% of them singletons. Material for sequencing was peripheral blood. These TCRs come from a human donor with acute or convalescent COVID-19. The donor label of this sample is uncertain. CDR3s include the opening cysteine and the closing phenylalanine or tryptophan. D genes are given only for firm matches. Not all rows give a size; the values are once, few, many and, for expanded clones, a class.

CDR3 length,V gene,D gene,clone size,J gene,CDR3 protein,CDR3 DNA
13,TRBV5-1,-,-,TRBJ1-1,CASSLSSNTEAFF,TGCGCCAGCAGCTTGTCCAGTAACACTGAAGCTTTCTTT
14,TRBV6-1,-,-,TRBJ2-3,CASSERGGTDTQYF,TGTGCCAGCAGTGAAAGAGGCGGAACAGATACGCAGTATTTT
14,TRBV27,TRBD1,once,TRBJ2-1,CASVSGQAGNEQFF,TGTGCCAGCGTCTCAGGACAGGCCGGCAATGAGCAGTTCTTC
16,TRBV11-2,-,-,TRBJ1-3,CASSLAPGVSGNTIYF,TGTGCCAGCAGCTTAGCTCCAGGGGTCTCTGGAAACACCATATATTTT
15,TRBV6-5,-,-,TRBJ2-2,CASRLQGANTGELFF,TGTGCCAGCAGATTACAAGGGGCGAACACCGGGGAGCTGTTTTTT
15,TRBV9,-,-,TRBJ1-6,CASSVGAVYNSPLHF,TGTGCCAGCAGCGTGGGGGCAGTATATAATTCACCCCTCCACTTT
13,TRBV5-1,-,-,TRBJ1-2,CASSLAGGYGYTF,TGCGCCAGCAGCTTGGCGGGGGGCTATGGCTACACCTTC
12,TRBV2,-,-,TRBJ1-2,CASSETGGGYTF,TGTGCCAGCAGTGAAACGGGTGGGGGCTACACCTTC
16,TRBV5-5,TRBD1,-,TRBJ2-1,CASSHGQGVEGNEQFF,TGTGCCAGCAGCCATGGACAGGGGGTGGAGGGCAATGAGCAGTTCTTC
14,TRBV29-1,TRBD1,few,TRBJ1-1,CSVVTGAKNTEAFF,TGCAGCGTTGTGACAGGGGCCAAGAACACTGAAGCTTTCTTT
14,TRBV19,-,once,TRBJ2-7,CASSNPSVAAEQYF,TGTGCCAGTAGTAATCCAAGCGTGGCGGCCGAGCAGTACTTC
16,TRBV5-8,-,-,TRBJ2-7,CASSTPTHSLSFEQYF,TGTGCCAGCAGCACCCCAACCCATTCCCTAAGCTTTGAGCAGTACTTC
13,TRBV20-1,-,-,TRBJ1-3,CSASSQPGNTIYF,TGCAGTGCTAGTAGCCAACCGGGAAACACCATATATTTT
16,TRBV16,TRBD1,-,TRBJ2-2,CASSQSADRASGELFF,TGTGCCAGCAGCCAATCGGCGGACAGGGCCTCCGGGGAGCTGTTTTTT
16,TRBV4-1,-,-,TRBJ2-6,CASSSIGRAGANVLTF,TGCGCCAGCAGCTCAATCGGGCGGGCTGGGGCCAACGTCCTGACTTTC
16,TRBV27,TRBD1,-,TRBJ1-6,CASSLILDRVNSPLHF,TGTGCCAGCAGTTTGATACTGGACAGGGTAAATTCACCCCTCCACTTT
16,TRBV11-2,TRBD2,-,TRBJ2-7,CASSLGASGVSYEQYF,TGTGCCAGCAGCTTAGGGGCTAGCGGGGTATCCTACGAGCAGTACTTC
13,TRBV28,-,-,TRBJ1-1,CASSLSAENEAFF,TGTGCCAGCAGTTTATCCGCAGAAAATGAAGCTTTCTTT
14,TRBV6-5,TRBD1,-,TRBJ1-3,CASRGTGKANTIYF,TGTGCCAGCAGGGGGACAGGGAAAGCTAACACCATATATTTT
13,TRBV27,TRBD1,-,TRBJ2-5,CASSSDRGETQYF,TGTGCCAGCAGTTCGGACAGGGGGGAGACCCAGTACTTC
13,TRBV30,-,-,TRBJ1-2,CAWSVLLNYGYTF,TGTGCCTGGAGTGTACTGCTCAACTATGGCTACACCTTC
15,TRBV5-4,-,few,TRBJ2-7,CASSSRVMMQGEQYF,TGTGCCAGCAGCTCCCGCGTAATGATGCAGGGAGAGCAGTACTTC
14,TRBV5-4,TRBD2,-,TRBJ2-7,CASSLTGTSGRGSF,TGTGCCAGCAGCTTGACCGGGACTAGCGGGAGGGGGTCCTTC
17,TRBV3-1/TRBV3-2,-,-,TRBJ1-6,CASSQGSGARMGSPLHF,TGTGCCAGCAGCCAAGGAAGTGGTGCCAGGATGGGTTCACCCCTCCACTTT
14,TRBV11-2,-,-,TRBJ1-3,CASSAESSGNTIYF,TGTGCCAGCAGCGCCGAGAGCTCTGGAAACACCATATATTTT
15,TRBV27,TRBD2,-,TRBJ2-3,CASSLFASGKDTQYF,TGTGCCAGCAGTTTATTTGCTAGCGGGAAAGATACGCAGTATTTT
15,TRBV27,TRBD2,few,TRBJ2-7,CASTGTSMGSYEQYF,TGTGCCAGCACCGGGACTAGTATGGGCTCCTACGAGCAGTACTTC
17,TRBV19,TRBD1,-,TRBJ1-1,CASSRTGAIKVNTEAFF,TGTGCCAGTAGTAGGACAGGGGCGATAAAAGTGAACACTGAAGCTTTCTTT
15,TRBV5-1,TRBD1,-,TRBJ1-1,CASRFGQGTNTEAFF,TGCGCCAGCCGTTTCGGACAGGGGACGAACACTGAAGCTTTCTTT
14,TRBV7-9,TRBD1,-,TRBJ2-3,CASSPGTGGDTQYF,TGTGCCAGCAGCCCCGGGACAGGGGGGGATACGCAGTATTTT
14,TRBV10-2,TRBD1,-,TRBJ1-1,CASRGGQRYTEAFF,TGCGCCAGCAGGGGGGGACAGAGGTACACTGAAGCTTTCTTT
15,TRBV19,-,-,TRBJ2-2,CASTGRGIATGELFF,TGTGCCAGTACAGGACGCGGGATTGCCACCGGGGAGCTGTTTTTT
15,TRBV7-2,TRBD1,many,TRBJ1-1,CASSLHTGQGKSAFF,TGTGCCAGCAGCCTCCACACTGGACAGGGGAAATCAGCTTTCTTT
15,TRBV28,-,-,TRBJ1-1,CASSLQGSRTTEAFF,TGTGCCAGCAGTTTACAGGGGTCAAGGACCACTGAAGCTTTCTTT
11,TRBV5-1,-,-,TRBJ2-7,CASSFQYEQYF,TGCGCCAGCAGCTTCCAATACGAGCAGTACTTC
14,TRBV7-8,TRBD1,-,TRBJ2-7,CASSSGTGGNEQYF,TGTGCCAGCAGCTCTGGGACAGGGGGCAACGAGCAGTACTTC
16,TRBV2,-,-,TRBJ1-6,CASSEAAGPLGSPLHF,TGTGCCAGCAGTGAAGCGGCGGGTCCACTAGGGTCACCCCTCCACTTT
14,TRBV5-5,-,-,TRBJ1-6,CASSSQLADSRIHF,TGTGCCAGCAGCAGCCAATTGGCAGACTCGAGGATCCACTTT
14,TRBV25-1,-,-,TRBJ2-7,CASSELTGTYEQYF,TGTGCCAGCAGTGAATTGACAGGAACCTACGAGCAGTACTTC
13,TRBV12-3/TRBV12-4,-,-,TRBJ2-7,CASSLDSYYEQYF,TGTGCCAGCAGTTTGGACAGCTACTACGAGCAGTACTTC
15,TRBV5-5,TRBD1,-,TRBJ2-7,CASSLAGDRAYEQYF,TGTGCCAGCAGCTTGGCCGGGGACAGAGCATACGAGCAGTACTTC
12,TRBV6-6,-,-,TRBJ1-5,CASSHQNQPQHF,TGTGCCAGCAGCCACCAGAATCAGCCCCAGCATTTT
15,TRBV10-1,TRBD2,few,TRBJ2-1,CASSGLLSGGNVQFF,TGCGCCAGCAGTGGACTTTTATCGGGGGGGAATGTGCAGTTCTTC
14,TRBV5-1,TRBD1,-,TRBJ1-4,CASSARGLDEKLFF,TGCGCCAGCAGCGCCAGGGGGCTGGATGAAAAACTGTTTTTT